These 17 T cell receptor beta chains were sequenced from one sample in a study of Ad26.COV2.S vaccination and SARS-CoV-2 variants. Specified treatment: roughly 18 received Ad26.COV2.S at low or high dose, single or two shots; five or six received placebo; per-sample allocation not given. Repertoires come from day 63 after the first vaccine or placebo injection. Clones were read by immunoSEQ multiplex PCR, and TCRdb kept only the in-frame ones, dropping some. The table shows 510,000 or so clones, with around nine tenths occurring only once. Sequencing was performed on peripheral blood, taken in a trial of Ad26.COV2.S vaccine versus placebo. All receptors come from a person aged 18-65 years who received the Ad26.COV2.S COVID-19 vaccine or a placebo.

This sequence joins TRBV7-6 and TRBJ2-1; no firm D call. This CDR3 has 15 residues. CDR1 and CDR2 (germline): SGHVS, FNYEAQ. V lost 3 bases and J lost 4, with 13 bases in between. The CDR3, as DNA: TGTGCCAGCAGCTTTGGAGCAGGACGGTACAATGAGCAGTTCTTC. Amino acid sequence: CASSFGAGRYNEQFF.

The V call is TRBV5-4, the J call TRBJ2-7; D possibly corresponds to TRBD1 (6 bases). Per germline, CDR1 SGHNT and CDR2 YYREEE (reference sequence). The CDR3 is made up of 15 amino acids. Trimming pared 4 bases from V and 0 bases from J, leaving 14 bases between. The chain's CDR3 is CASSLQDRFSYEQYF. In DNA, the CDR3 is TGTGCCAGCAGCCTACAAGACAGGTTCTCCTACGAGCAGTACTTC.

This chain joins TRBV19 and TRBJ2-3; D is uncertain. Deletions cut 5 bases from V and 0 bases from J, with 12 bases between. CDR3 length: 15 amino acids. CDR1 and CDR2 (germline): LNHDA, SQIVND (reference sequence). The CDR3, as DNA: TGTGCCAGTAGTCTGACCCCTATCAGCACAGATACGCAGTATTTT. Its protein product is CASSLTPISTDTQYF.

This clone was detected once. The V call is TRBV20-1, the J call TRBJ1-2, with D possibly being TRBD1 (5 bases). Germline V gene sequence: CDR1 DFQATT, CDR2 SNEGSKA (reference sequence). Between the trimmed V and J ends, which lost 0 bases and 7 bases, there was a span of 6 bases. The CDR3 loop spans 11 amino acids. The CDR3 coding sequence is TGCAGTGCTAGAGAGGGGGGTGGCTACACCTTC. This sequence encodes CSAREGGGYTF.

The DNA for the CDR3 is TGTGCCAGCAGCACTCAAGGGCGGGTATACAATGAGCAGTTCTTC. It is translated as CASSTQGRVYNEQFF. This sequence joins TRBV4-2 and TRBJ2-1, with D maybe TRBD2 (5 bases). V shed 5 bases and J shed 4 bases, with 15 bases lying between them. The CDR3 extends over 15 amino acids. Germline V gives CDR1 LGHNA, CDR2 YNFKEQ.

CDR3 protein: CASSPSQGVKEKLFF. CDR3 bases: TGTGCCAGCAGCCCCTCACAGGGAGTGAAGGAAAAACTGTTTTTT. The chain uses TRBV9 and TRBJ1-4; maybe TRBD1 (6 bases). CDR1 is SGDLS, CDR2 YYNGEE, per germline. The CDR3 runs 15 residues. V was pared by 4 bases and J by 8 bases, with 18 bases between.

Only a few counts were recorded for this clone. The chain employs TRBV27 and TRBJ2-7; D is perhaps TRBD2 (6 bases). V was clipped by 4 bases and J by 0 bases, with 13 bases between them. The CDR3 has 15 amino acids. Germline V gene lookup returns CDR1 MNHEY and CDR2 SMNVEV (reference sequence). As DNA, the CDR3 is TGTGCCAGCAGTTCATACCTAGCGAGCTCCTACGAGCAGTACTTC. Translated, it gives CASSSYLASSYEQYF.

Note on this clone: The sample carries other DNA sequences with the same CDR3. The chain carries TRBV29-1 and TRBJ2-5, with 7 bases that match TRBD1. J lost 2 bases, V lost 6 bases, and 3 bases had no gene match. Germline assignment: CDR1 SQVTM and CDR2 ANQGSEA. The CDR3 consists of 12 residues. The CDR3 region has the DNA TGCAGCGTGGGACAGCTACAAGAGACCCAGTACTTC. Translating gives CSVGQLQETQYF.

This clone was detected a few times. The CDR3 nucleotides are TGTGCCAGCAGCTTAGGTGAGGCCGAGAAACTGTTTTTT. Translated, it gives CASSLGEAEKLFF. The gene calls are TRBV7-9 and TRBJ1-4; D call uncertain. V lost 1 base and J lost 11, with 11 bases in between. Germline lookup yields CDR1 SEHNR and CDR2 FQNEAQ (reference sequence). The CDR3 consists of 13 residues.

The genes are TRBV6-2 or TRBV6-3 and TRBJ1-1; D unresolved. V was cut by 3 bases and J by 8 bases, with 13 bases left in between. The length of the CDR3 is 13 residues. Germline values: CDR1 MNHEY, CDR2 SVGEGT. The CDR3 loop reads CASSYLGAGEAFF. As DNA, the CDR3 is TGTGCCAGCAGTTATCTTGGTGCGGGGGAAGCTTTCTTT.

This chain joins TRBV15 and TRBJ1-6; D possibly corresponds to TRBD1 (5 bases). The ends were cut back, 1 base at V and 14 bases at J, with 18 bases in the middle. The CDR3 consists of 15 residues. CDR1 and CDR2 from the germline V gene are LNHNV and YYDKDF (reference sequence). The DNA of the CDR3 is TGTGCCACCAGCAGAGTCGGGCAGGGTGAAGGATCCCTCCACTTT. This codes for CATSRVGQGEGSLHF.

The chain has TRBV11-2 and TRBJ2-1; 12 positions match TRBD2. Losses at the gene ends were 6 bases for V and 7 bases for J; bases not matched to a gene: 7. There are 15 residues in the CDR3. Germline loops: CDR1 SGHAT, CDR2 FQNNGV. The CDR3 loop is CASRLAGGPGNEQFF. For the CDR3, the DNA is TGTGCCAGCAGGCTAGCGGGAGGGCCTGGAAATGAGCAGTTCTTC.

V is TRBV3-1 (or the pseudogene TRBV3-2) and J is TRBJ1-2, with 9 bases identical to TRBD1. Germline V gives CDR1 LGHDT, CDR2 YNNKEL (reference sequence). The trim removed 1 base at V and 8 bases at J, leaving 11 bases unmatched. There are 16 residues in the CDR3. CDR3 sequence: CASSQVGTGLIQGYTF. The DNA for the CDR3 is TGTGCCAGCAGCCAAGTAGGGACAGGGTTGATTCAGGGCTACACCTTC.

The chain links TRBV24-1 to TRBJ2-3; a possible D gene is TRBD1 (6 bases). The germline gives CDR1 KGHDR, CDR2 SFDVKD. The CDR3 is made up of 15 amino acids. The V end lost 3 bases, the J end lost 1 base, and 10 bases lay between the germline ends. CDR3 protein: CATSDEGVGTDTQYF. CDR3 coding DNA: TGTGCCACCAGTGATGAGGGGGTCGGCACAGATACGCAGTATTTT.

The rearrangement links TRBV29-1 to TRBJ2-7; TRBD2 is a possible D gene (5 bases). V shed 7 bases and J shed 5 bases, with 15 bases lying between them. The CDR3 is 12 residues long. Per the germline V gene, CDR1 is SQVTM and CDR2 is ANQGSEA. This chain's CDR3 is CSGLGDAHEQYF. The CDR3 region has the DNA TGCAGCGGACTCGGGGATGCTCACGAGCAGTACTTC.

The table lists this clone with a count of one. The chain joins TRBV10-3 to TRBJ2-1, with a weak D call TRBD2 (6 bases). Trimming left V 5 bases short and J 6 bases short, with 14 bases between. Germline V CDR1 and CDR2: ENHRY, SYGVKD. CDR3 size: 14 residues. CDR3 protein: CAISSGGSGNEQFF. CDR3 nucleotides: TGTGCCATCAGTTCCGGGGGATCGGGCAATGAGCAGTTCTTC.

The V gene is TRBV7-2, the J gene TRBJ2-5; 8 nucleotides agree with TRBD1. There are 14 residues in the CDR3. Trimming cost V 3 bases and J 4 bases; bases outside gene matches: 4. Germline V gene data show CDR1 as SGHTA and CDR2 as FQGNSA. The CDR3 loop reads CASSFRGPSETQYF. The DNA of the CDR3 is TGTGCCAGCAGCTTCAGGGGGCCCTCAGAGACCCAGTACTTC. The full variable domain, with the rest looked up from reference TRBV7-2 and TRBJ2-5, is GAGVSQSPSNKVTEKGKDVELRCDPISGHTALYWYRQSLGQGLEFLIYFQGNSAPDKSGLPSDRFSAERTGGSVSTLTIQRTQQEDSAVYLCASSFRGPSETQYFGPGTRLLVL.